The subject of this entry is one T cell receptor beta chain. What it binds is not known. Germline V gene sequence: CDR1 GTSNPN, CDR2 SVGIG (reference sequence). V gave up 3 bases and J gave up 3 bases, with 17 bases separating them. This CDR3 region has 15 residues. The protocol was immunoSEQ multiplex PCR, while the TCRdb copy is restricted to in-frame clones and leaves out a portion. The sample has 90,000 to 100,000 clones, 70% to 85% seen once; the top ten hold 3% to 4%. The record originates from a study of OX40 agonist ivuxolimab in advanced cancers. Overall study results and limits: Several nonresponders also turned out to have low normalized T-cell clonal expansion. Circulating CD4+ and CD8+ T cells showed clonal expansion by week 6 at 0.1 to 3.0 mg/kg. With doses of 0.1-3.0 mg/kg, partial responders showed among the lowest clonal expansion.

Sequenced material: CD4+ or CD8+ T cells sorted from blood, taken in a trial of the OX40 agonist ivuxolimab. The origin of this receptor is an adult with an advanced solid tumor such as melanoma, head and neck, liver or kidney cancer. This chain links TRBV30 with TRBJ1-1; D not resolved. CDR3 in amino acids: CAWRWALGYDTEAFF. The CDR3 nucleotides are TGTGCCTGGAGGTGGGCTTTGGGTTACGACACTGAAGCTTTCTTT.